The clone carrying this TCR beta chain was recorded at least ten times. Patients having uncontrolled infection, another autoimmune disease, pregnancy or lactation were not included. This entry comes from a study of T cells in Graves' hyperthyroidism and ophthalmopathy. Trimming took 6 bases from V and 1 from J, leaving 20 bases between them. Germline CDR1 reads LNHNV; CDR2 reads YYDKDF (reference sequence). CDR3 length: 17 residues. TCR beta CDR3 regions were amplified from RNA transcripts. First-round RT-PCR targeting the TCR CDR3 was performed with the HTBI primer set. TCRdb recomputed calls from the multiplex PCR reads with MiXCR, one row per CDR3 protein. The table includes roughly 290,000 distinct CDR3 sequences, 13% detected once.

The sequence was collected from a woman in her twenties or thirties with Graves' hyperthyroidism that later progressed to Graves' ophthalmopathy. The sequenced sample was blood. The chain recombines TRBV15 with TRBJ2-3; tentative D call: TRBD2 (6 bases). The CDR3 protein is CATRKGGGMAGTDTQYF. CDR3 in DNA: TGTGCCACCAGAAAAGGAGGCGGGATGGCGGGCACAGATACGCAGTATTTT.